This T cell receptor beta chain emerged from a study of T cell repertoires in cytomegalovirus infection. Study-level background: Matching HLA type and CMV infection were both indicated by public TCR beta signatures.

TCRdb reprocessed the reads via MiXCR and lists one record per CDR3 protein. The table lists some 680,000 distinct CDR3 sequences, 35% of them singletons, with 2.5% to 3.5% in the top ten. This clonotype occurred many times. V lost 6 bases and J lost 3; bases outside the gene matches: 1. The CDR3 covers 13 residues. The germline gives CDR1 MDHEN, CDR2 SYDVKM. Sequenced sample: PBMCs. The TCR sequence derives from a human donor in good health (CMV status not recorded). Some clones in this sample may be carry-over from other donors' samples. V and J are TRBV28 and TRBJ2-3; TRBD1 matches at 9 bases. CDR3 loop: CASRGQGTDTQYF. In nucleotides, the CDR3 is TGTGCCAGCAGGGGACAGGGTACAGATACGCAGTATTTT. Full variable domain (outside the CDR3, taken from reference TRBV28 and TRBJ2-3): DVKVTQSSRYLVKRTGEKVFLECVQDMDHENMFWYRQDPGLGLRLIYFSYDVKMKEKGDIPEGYSVSREKKERFSLILESASTNQTSMYLCASRGQGTDTQYFGPGTRLTVL.